The sequence of this TCR beta chain was determined in a study of T cell responses to AZD1222 COVID-19 vaccine. Study outcomes and limitations: The repertoires were collected only after the peak T cell response. White British donors predominated, females outnumbered males, and clonal diversity was possibly underestimated. Spike-specific TCR breadth and depth rose after two AZD1222 doses.

Points on this clone: The target antigen is unknown.

TCRdb's table, derived via immunoSEQ multiplex PCR, lists solely in-frame clones and lacks some. The table lists about 140,000 clones. The origin of this receptor is an adult in good health. Material: peripheral blood.

This CDR3 is CASSLGAEVYNEQFF. CDR3 bases: TGCGCCAGCAGCTTAGGGGCGGAGGTCTACAATGAGCAGTTCTTC. The V gene is TRBV5-1, the J gene TRBJ2-1; D possibly uses TRBD1 or TRBD2 (5 bases each). This CDR3 contains 15 residues. V was trimmed by 2 bases and J by 3 bases, leaving 12 bases between them. The germline V gene has CDR1 SGHRS and CDR2 YFSETQ.